The 16 T cell receptor beta chains below were found in one sample sequenced in a study of T cell responses to AZD1222 COVID-19 vaccine (dated by TCRdb to the early 2020s). Interpreted using the paper, the time point label stands for: baseline before first vaccination. The library was made by the immunoSEQ multiplex PCR assay. As stored in TCRdb, this immuneACCESS dataset retains in-frame rearrangements with V and J assigned. A fraction of the clones does not appear; measured against another copy, unresolved V genes explain less than half of the discrepancy, and the remainder lacks a known reason. For this sample the table gives 130,000 or so clones, of which more than 80% were detected only once. Together, the top ten hold about 3% of the sample. Specimen: peripheral blood, collected on day 0 of AZD1222 vaccination. These receptors all stem from an adult in good health.

This clone was detected once. The rearrangement links TRBV4-1 to TRBJ2-1, with 8 bases fitting TRBD2. V shed 3 bases, J shed 3 bases, and the junction held 7 bases outside the gene matches. The germline gives CDR1 MGHRA, CDR2 YSYEKL. The CDR3 length is 16 residues. This CDR3 is CASSQSPGTSYNEQFF. The CDR3 DNA reads as TGCGCCAGCAGCCAGAGCCCAGGGACTAGCTACAATGAGCAGTTCTTC.

The chain recombines TRBV5-1 with TRBJ2-1; D remains ambiguous. Trimming took off 3 bases at V and 7 bases at J, with 14 bases between the two ends. Germline assignment: CDR1 SGHRS and CDR2 YFSETQ. The CDR3 consists of 14 residues. DNA for the CDR3: TGCGCCAGCAGCTGGAGCGACCCGTGGAATGAGCAGTTCTTC. Its protein product is CASSWSDPWNEQFF. Full variable domain (missing parts from reference TRBV5-1 and TRBJ2-1): KAGVTQTPRYLIKTRGQQVTLSCSPISGHRSVSWYQQTPGQGLQFLFEYFSETQRNKGNFPGRFSGRQFSNSRSEMNVSTLELGDSALYLCASSWSDPWNEQFFGPGTRLTVL.

The V and J genes are TRBV4-3 and TRBJ2-4, with D possibly being TRBD2 (5 bases). With 0 bases removed from V and 0 bases from J, the gap between germline ends came to 15 bases. This CDR3 has 18 amino acids. Germline assignment: CDR1 LGHNA and CDR2 YSLEER. This CDR3 is CASSQETPGFLAKNIQYF. CDR3 DNA: TGCGCCAGCAGCCAAGAGACCCCGGGGTTTCTAGCCAAAAACATTCAGTACTTC.

The V and J genes are TRBV29-1 and TRBJ2-7; D might be TRBD1 or TRBD2, each matching 6 bases. Germline values: CDR1 SQVTM, CDR2 ANQGSEA. The length of the CDR3 is 15 residues. Trimming pared 3 bases from V and 5 bases from J, leaving 20 bases between. The CDR3: CSVEGGLQGWDEQYF. In DNA form, the CDR3 reads TGCAGCGTTGAGGGAGGTTTACAGGGATGGGACGAGCAGTACTTC.

The CDR3 loop reads CASNPNSGVGNEQFF. DNA for the CDR3: TGTGCCAGCAACCCTAATAGTGGGGTGGGCAATGAGCAGTTCTTC. The genes are TRBV9 and TRBJ2-1; D not resolved. The CDR3 is 15 amino acids. Germline V gene lookup returns CDR1 SGDLS and CDR2 YYNGEE. V was trimmed by 6 bases and J by 6 bases, leaving 19 bases between them.

This clone has at least ten counts. The chain couples TRBV7-3 to TRBJ2-7; 7 bases agree with TRBD1. Germline CDR1 is SGHTA and CDR2 is FQGTGA. This CDR3 has 15 residues. The junction had 9 bases not matched to a gene; V was cut back by 4 bases and J by 3 bases. CDR3 loop: CASSSSGTDIYEQYF. CDR3 in DNA: TGTGCCAGCAGCTCCTCCGGGACAGATATCTACGAGCAGTACTTC.

The chain's CDR3 is CASSPNLAGGGSDTQYF. The DNA of the CDR3 is TGTGCCAGCAGCCCAAATTTAGCGGGAGGGGGTTCAGATACGCAGTATTTT. This chain connects TRBV4-2 to TRBJ2-3; 11 bases map to TRBD2. Germline V gene data show CDR1 as LGHNA and CDR2 as YNFKEQ. The CDR3 contains 17 residues. J gave up 4 bases and V 4 bases, and 10 bases lay outside the gene matches.

The chain joins TRBV12-5 to TRBJ1-4, with D possibly being TRBD1 (6 bases). CDR1 and CDR2 from the germline V gene are LGHNT and FRNRAP. V shed 0 bases and J shed 4 bases, with 6 bases lying between them. CDR3 length: 14 residues. The CDR3, as DNA: TGTGCTAGTGGTTTGGTACAGGGTAATGAAAAACTGTTTTTT. Protein product: CASGLVQGNEKLFF.

A note on this clone: The same CDR3 also results from other DNA sequences found in this sample. This chain uses TRBV7-2 with TRBJ2-5; D is unclear. CDR1 and CDR2 from the germline V gene are SGHTA and FQGNSA. The CDR3 length is 14 residues. Between the trimmed V and J ends, which lost 5 bases and 2 bases, there was a span of 12 bases. The CDR3 coding sequence is TGTGCCAGCAGCCTTTCTGGGCGGCAAGAGACCCAGTACTTC. Protein sequence: CASSLSGRQETQYF.

This rearrangement joins TRBV7-2 to TRBJ1-2, with D maybe TRBD1 (5 bases). This CDR3 is 14 amino acids long. In germline, CDR1 is SGHTA, CDR2 FQGNSA. Trimming took 1 base from V and 4 from J, leaving 10 bases between them. The CDR3 reads CASSLGQTTYGYTF. The CDR3 coding sequence is TGTGCCAGCAGCTTAGGACAGACGACCTATGGCTACACCTTC.

The rearrangement links TRBV4-3 to TRBJ2-3, with 8 bases aligning to TRBD1. The V and J ends lost 4 bases and 2 bases, in that order; junction bases with no gene match: 8. This CDR3 has 16 amino acids. CDR1 and CDR2 (germline): LGHNA, YSLEER. CDR3 sequence (DNA): TGCGCCAGCAGCCGTCTGACAGGGGTGCCCACAGATACGCAGTATTTT. Translation: CASSRLTGVPTDTQYF.

The chain uses TRBV18 and TRBJ1-1, with no clear D. Germline V gene data show CDR1 as KGHSH and CDR2 as LQKENI. Between the trimmed V and J ends, which lost 4 bases and 0 bases, there was a span of 12 bases. The CDR3 is 15 residues long. CDR3 residues: CASSREGAMNTEAFF. The CDR3 DNA follows: TGTGCCAGCTCACGGGAGGGTGCGATGAACACTGAAGCTTTCTTT.

The gene calls are TRBV25-1 and TRBJ1-4; 9 bases map to TRBD1. The CDR3 runs 15 residues. Germline trimming cut 3 bases from V and 8 bases from J; bases unmatched to any gene: 7. Germline-derived CDR1 and CDR2 are MGHDK and SYGVNS. CDR3 sequence (DNA): TGTGCCAGCAGTGACATGACAGGGGGGAGAGAAAAACTGTTTTTT. Amino acid sequence: CASSDMTGGREKLFF.

This clone was counted a single time. The rearrangement links TRBV5-4 to TRBJ1-2; D is unclear. The CDR3 covers 13 residues. Germline loops: CDR1 SGHNT, CDR2 YYREEE (reference sequence). The V end was cut by 0 bases, the J end by 4 bases, with 7 bases between. The CDR3 nucleotides read TGTGCCAGCAGCTTGGTACAGAGCTATGGCTACACCTTC. Translating it yields CASSLVQSYGYTF. Based on the CDR3 plus reference TRBV5-4 and TRBJ1-2, the full variable domain is ETGVTQSPTHLIKTRGQQVTLRCSSQSGHNTVSWYQQALGQGPQFIFQYYREEENGRGNFPPRFSGLQFPNYSSELNVNALELDDSALYLCASSLVQSYGYTFGSGTRLTVV.

The CDR3 nucleotides read TGTGCCAGCAGCTTCAGCTCCTATAATTCACCCCTCCACTTT. Translated: CASSFSSYNSPLHF. This rearrangement joins TRBV7-2 to TRBJ1-6; the D is unclear. The CDR3 sequence is 14 residues long. V was trimmed by 3 bases and J by 0 bases, leaving 3 bases between them. The germline V gene has CDR1 SGHTA and CDR2 FQGNSA. The full variable domain, completed using reference TRBV7-2 and TRBJ1-6, is GAGVSQSPSNKVTEKGKDVELRCDPISGHTALYWYRQSLGQGLEFLIYFQGNSAPDKSGLPSDRFSAERTGGSVSTLTIQRTQQEDSAVYLCASSFSSYNSPLHFGNGTRLTVT.

The V gene is TRBV9, the J gene TRBJ2-5; D gene uncertain. This CDR3 comprises 14 residues. Germline CDR1 SGDLS, CDR2 YYNGEE. V lost 0 bases to trimming and J lost 5 bases, with 11 bases between them. For the CDR3, the DNA is TGTGCCAGCAGCGTAGATTCCACTCGGGAGACCCAGTACTTC. Amino acid sequence: CASSVDSTRETQYF.